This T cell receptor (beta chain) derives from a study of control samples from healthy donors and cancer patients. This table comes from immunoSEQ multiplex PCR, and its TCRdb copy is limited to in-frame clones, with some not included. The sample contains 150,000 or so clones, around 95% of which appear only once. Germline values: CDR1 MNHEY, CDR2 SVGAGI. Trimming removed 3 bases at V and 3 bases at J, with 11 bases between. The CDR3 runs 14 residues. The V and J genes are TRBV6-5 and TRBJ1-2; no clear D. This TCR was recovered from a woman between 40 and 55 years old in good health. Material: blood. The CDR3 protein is CASSYSVRHYGYTF. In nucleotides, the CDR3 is TGTGCCAGCAGTTATAGTGTCCGACACTATGGCTACACCTTC.